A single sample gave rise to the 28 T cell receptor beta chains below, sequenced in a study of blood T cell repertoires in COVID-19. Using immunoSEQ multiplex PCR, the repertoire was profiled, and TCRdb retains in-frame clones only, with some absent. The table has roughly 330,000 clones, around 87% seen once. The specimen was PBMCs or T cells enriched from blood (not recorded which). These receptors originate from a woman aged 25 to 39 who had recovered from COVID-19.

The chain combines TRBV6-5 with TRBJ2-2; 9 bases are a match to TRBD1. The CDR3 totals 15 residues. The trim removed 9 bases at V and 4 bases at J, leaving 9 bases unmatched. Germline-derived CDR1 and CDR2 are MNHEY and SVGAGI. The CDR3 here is CASTPGQGSTGELFF. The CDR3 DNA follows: TGTGCCAGTACTCCGGGACAGGGTTCCACCGGGGAGCTGTTTTTT.

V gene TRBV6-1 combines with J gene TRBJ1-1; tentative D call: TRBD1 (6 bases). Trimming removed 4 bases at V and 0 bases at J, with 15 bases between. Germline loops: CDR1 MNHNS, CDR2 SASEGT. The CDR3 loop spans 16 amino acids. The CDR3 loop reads CASSARIGQLNTEAFF. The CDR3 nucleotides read TGTGCCAGCAGTGCCCGAATAGGACAGCTGAACACTGAAGCTTTCTTT.

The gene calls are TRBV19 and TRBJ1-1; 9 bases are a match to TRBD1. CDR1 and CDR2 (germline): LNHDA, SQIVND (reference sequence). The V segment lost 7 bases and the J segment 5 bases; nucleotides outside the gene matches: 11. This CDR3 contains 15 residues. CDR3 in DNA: TGTGCCAGTAAAGTTCACACAGGGGGCAGAACTGAAGCTTTCTTT. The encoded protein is CASKVHTGGRTEAFF.

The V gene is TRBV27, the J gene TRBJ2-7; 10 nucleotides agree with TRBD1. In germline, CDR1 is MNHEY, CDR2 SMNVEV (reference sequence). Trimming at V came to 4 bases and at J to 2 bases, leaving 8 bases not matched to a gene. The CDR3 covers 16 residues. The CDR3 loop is CASSSLDRGIPYEQYF. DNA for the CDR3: TGTGCCAGCAGTTCCCTGGACAGGGGGATTCCCTACGAGCAGTACTTC.

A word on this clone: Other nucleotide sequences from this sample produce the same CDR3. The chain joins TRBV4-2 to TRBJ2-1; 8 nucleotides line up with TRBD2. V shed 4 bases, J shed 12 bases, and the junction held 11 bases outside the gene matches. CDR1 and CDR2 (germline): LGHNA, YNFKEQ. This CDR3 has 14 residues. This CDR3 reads CASSLTGTRVSQFF. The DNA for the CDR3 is TGTGCCAGCAGCCTCACCGGGACTAGAGTGTCGCAGTTCTTC.

The CDR3 is CAIRSGQQNTGELFF. The CDR3 DNA sequence: TGTGCCATCAGATCGGGACAGCAGAACACCGGGGAGCTGTTTTTT. The V call is TRBV10-3, the J call TRBJ2-2; 7 bases line up with TRBD1. The J segment lost 1 base and the V segment lost 6 bases, leaving 5 bases of the junction unmatched. This CDR3 is built from 15 residues. Germline V gives CDR1 ENHRY, CDR2 SYGVKD.

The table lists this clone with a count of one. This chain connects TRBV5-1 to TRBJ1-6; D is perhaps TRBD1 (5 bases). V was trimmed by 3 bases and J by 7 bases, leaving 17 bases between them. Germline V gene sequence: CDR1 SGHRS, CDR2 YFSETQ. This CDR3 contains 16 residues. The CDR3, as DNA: TGCGCCAGCAGCTCCACCGGGGGGGGTATAAATTCACCCCTCCACTTT. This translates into CASSSTGGGINSPLHF.

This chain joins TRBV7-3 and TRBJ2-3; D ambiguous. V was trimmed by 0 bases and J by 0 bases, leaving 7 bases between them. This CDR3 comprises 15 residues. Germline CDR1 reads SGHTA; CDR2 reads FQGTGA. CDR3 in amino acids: CASSLTGASTDTQYF. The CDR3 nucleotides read TGTGCCAGCAGCTTAACGGGCGCTAGCACAGATACGCAGTATTTT.

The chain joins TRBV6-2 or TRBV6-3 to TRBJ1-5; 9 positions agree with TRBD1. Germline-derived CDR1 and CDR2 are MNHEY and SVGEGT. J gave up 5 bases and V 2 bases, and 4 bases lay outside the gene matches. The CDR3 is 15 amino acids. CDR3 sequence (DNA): TGTGCCAGCAGTTACCCGACAGGGGGGGATCAGCCCCAGCATTTT. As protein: CASSYPTGGDQPQHF.

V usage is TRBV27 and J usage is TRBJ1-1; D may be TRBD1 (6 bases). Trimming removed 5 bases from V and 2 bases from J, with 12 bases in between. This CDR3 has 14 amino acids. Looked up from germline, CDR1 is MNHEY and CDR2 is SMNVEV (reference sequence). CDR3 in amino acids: CASSPYRENTEAFF. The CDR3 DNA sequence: TGTGCCAGCAGTCCGTACAGGGAAAACACTGAAGCTTTCTTT.

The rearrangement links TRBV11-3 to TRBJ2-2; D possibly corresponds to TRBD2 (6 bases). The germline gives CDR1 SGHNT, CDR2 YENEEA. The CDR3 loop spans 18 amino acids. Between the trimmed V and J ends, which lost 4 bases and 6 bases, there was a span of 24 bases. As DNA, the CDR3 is TGTGCCAGCAGCTCCGGGCGGGCGGGGACCTCTTCCCCCGGGGAGCTGTTTTTT. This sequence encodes CASSSGRAGTSSPGELFF.

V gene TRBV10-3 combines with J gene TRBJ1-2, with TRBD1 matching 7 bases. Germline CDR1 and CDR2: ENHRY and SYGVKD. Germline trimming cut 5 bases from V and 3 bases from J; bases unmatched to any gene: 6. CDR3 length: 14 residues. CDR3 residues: CAISTATGDYGYTF. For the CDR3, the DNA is TGTGCCATCAGTACAGCAACAGGGGACTATGGCTACACCTTC.

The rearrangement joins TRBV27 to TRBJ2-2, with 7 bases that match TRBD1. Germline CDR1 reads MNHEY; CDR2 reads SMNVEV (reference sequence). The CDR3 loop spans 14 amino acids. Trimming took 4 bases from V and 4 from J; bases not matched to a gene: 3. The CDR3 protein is CASSSYRGTGELFF. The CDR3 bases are TGTGCCAGCAGTTCCTACAGGGGCACCGGGGAGCTGTTTTTT.

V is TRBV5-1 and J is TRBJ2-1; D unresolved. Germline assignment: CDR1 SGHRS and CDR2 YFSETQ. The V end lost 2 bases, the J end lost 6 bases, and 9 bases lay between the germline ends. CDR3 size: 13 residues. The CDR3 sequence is CASSLGEFNEQFF. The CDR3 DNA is TGCGCCAGCAGCTTAGGAGAGTTCAATGAGCAGTTCTTC.

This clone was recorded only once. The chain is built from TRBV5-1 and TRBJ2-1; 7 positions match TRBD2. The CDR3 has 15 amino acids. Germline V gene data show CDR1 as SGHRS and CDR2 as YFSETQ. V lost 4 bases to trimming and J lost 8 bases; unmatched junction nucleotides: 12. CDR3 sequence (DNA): TGCGCCAGCAGCCCGACTAGCCAAAATTCATATGAGCAGTTCTTC. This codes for CASSPTSQNSYEQFF.

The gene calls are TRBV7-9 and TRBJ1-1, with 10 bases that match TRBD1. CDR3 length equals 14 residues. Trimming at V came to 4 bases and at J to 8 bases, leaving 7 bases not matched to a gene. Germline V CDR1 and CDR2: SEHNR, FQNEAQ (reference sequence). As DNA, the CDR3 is TGTGCCAGCAGCTGGACAGGGGGGAGGCTAGAAGCTTTCTTT. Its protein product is CASSWTGGRLEAFF.

The chain's CDR3 is CASSLVQVQYGYTF. CDR3 nucleotides: TGTGCCAGCAGCTTGGTGCAGGTTCAATATGGCTACACCTTC. V is TRBV5-6 and J is TRBJ1-2, with no clear D. Germline assignment: CDR1 SGHDT and CDR2 YYEEEE. This CDR3 is built from 14 residues. The germline V and J ends were trimmed by 0 bases and 5 bases, with 11 bases remaining between them.

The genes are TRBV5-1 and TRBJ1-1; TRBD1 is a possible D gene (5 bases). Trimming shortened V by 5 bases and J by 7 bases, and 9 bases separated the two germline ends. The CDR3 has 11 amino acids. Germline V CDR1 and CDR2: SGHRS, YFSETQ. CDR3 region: CASRQESEAFF. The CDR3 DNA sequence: TGCGCCAGCAGACAGGAAAGTGAAGCTTTCTTT.

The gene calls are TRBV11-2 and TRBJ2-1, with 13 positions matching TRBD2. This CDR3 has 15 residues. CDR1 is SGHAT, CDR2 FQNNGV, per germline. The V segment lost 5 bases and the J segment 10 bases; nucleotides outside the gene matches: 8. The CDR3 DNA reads TGTGCCAGCAGCCGATCCGGGACTAGCGGGATAGAGCAGTTCTTC. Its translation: CASSRSGTSGIEQFF.

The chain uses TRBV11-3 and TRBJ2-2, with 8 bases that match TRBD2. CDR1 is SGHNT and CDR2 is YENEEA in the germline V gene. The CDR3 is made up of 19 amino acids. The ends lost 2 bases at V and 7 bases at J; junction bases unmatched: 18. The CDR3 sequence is CASSLNPLLGGGQGGELFF. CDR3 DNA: TGTGCCAGCAGCTTAAACCCCCTCCTCGGCGGGGGGCAGGGCGGGGAGCTGTTTTTT.

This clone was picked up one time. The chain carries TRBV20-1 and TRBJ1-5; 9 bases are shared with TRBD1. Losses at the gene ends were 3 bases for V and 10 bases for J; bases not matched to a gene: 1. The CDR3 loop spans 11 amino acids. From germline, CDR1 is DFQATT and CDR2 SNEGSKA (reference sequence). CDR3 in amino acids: CSARDRGPQHF. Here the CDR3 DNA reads TGCAGTGCTAGGGACAGGGGACCCCAGCATTTT.

CDR3 region: CASRNLGGPGDEQFF. In nucleotides, the CDR3 is TGTGCCAGCAGGAACTTGGGGGGGCCCGGCGATGAGCAGTTCTTC. V gene TRBV6-5 combines with J gene TRBJ2-1; weak D call: TRBD2 (7 bases). Trimming took 6 bases from V and 8 from J, leaving 20 bases between them. The CDR3 runs 15 residues. From germline, CDR1 is MNHEY and CDR2 SVGAGI.

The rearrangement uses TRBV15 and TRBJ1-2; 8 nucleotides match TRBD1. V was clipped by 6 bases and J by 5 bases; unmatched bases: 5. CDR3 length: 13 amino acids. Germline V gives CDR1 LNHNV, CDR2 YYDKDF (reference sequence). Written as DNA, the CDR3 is TGTGCCACCAGGGTGGACAGGGTGTATGGCTACACCTTC. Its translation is CATRVDRVYGYTF.

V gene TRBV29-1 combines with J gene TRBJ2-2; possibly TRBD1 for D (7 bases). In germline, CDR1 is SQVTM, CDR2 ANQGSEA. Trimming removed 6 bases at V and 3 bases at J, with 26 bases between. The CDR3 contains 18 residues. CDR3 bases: TGCAGCGTCCGTCGATCCGGCGGGACAGTTGGGCACACCGGGGAGCTGTTTTTT. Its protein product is CSVRRSGGTVGHTGELFF.

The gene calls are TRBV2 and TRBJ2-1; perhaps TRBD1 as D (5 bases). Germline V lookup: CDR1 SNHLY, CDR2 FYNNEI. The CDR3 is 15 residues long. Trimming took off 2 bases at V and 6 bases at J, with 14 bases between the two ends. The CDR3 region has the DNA TGTGCCAGCAGTGAACTCTGGGGTAGGGGCAATGAGCAGTTCTTC. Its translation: CASSELWGRGNEQFF.

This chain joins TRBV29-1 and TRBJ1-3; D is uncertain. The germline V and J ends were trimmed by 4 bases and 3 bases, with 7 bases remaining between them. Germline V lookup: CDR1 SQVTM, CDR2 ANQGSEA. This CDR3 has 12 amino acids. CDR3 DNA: TGCAGCGTTGGGGAGGGTGGAAACACCATATATTTT. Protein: CSVGEGGNTIYF.

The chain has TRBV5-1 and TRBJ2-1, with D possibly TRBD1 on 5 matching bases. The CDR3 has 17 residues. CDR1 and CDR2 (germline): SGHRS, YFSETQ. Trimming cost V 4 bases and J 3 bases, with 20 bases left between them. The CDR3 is CASSGAAGVGYYNEQFF. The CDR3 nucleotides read TGCGCCAGCAGCGGGGCTGCTGGGGTGGGGTACTACAATGAGCAGTTCTTC.

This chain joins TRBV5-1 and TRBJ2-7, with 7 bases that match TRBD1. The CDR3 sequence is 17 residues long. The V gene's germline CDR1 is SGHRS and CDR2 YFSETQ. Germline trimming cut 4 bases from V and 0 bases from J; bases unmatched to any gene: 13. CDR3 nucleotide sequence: TGCGCCAGCAGCCCAATCACAGGGGAAGTAGGCTCCTACGAGCAGTACTTC. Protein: CASSPITGEVGSYEQYF.